Listed below are T cell receptor beta chains from one sample, sequenced in a study of HIV-infected patients and healthy controls. TCRdb used MiXCR to reprocess the 5' RACE reads, holding one entry per CDR3 protein. Of about 64,000 distinct CDR3 sequences in the sample, 15% to 20% were seen once. Sequenced sample: CD4+ T cells from blood. The receptors were gathered from a human donor in good health. Both conserved end residues are part of each CDR3. D genes are given only for firm matches. A row's size may be missing; if present it is once, few, many or a size class.

abundance	j_gene	d_gene	v_gene	CDR3aa	CDR3nt
many	TRBJ2-1	.	TRBV4-2	CASSQEGVAYNEQFF	TGTGCCAGCAGCCAAGAGGGAGTGGCGTACAATGAGCAGTTCTTC
few	TRBJ1-1	TRBD1	TRBV5-6	CASSLTGGYTEAFF	TGTGCCAGCAGTCTCACAGGGGGTTACACTGAAGCTTTCTTT
many	TRBJ1-4	.	TRBV29-1	CSATLPGLNEKLFF	TGCAGCGCCACTTTACCGGGCCTCAATGAAAAACTGTTTTTT
many	TRBJ1-1	TRBD1	TRBV5-1	CASSSRGQGVYTEAFF	TGCGCCAGCAGCTCGAGAGGACAGGGGGTCTACACTGAAGCTTTCTTT
once	TRBJ1-2	.	TRBV5-1	CASSTGQYRSLNYGYTF	TGCGCCAGCAGCACCGGACAGTACCGTTCCCTTAACTATGGCTACACCTTC
many	TRBJ2-1	TRBD1	TRBV19	CASTPGQGSYNEQFF	TGTGCCAGTACCCCGGGACAGGGGAGCTACAATGAGCAGTTCTTC
.	TRBJ1-5	.	TRBV30	CAWSVRGAQPQHF	TGTGCCTGGAGTGTGCGGGGGGCCCAGCCCCAGCATTTT
.	TRBJ2-7	TRBD1	TRBV12-3/TRBV12-4	CASSDGQGLRYF	TGTGCCAGCAGTGACGGACAGGGACTTAGGTACTTC
many	TRBJ2-1	TRBD2	TRBV5-1	CASSSSTSGRYNEQFF	TGCGCCAGCAGCTCCTCCACTAGCGGGCGTTACAATGAGCAGTTCTTC
many	TRBJ2-7	.	TRBV28	CASSSPAVHEQYF	TGTGCCAGCAGTTCCCCTGCGGTCCACGAGCAGTACTTC
.	TRBJ1-1	TRBD1	TRBV12-3/TRBV12-4	CASSLGAGTGKDTEAFF	TGTGCCAGCAGTCTTGGAGCCGGGACAGGGAAGGACACTGAAGCTTTCTTT
many	TRBJ1-2	TRBD1	TRBV2	CASSERQGAGYGYTF	TGTGCCAGCAGTGAGCGACAGGGGGCTGGCTATGGCTACACCTTC
.	TRBJ2-3	.	TRBV5-5	CASSRTGVSTDTQYF	TGTGCCAGCAGCCGGACGGGGGTGAGCACAGATACGCAGTATTTT
many	TRBJ1-4	.	TRBV30	CALGQSFEKLFF	TGTGCCCTCGGACAGTCCTTTGAAAAACTGTTTTTT
.	TRBJ2-7	.	TRBV7-2	CASSSSLLFYEQYF	TGTGCCAGCAGCTCTAGTCTACTTTTCTACGAGCAGTACTTC
few	TRBJ2-3	.	TRBV6-4	CASSADHTDTQYF	TGTGCCAGCAGCGCGGACCACACAGATACGCAGTATTTT
.	TRBJ1-1	.	TRBV5-4	CASSLDGGRGTEAFF	TGTGCCAGCAGCCTGGACGGGGGGCGTGGGACTGAAGCTTTCTTT
.	TRBJ2-5	TRBD2	TRBV5-1	CASSLGSGEEETQYF	TGCGCCAGCAGCTTGGGGAGCGGGGAGGAAGAGACCCAGTACTTC
.	TRBJ2-7	.	TRBV7-3	CASSLKSYEQYF	TGTGCCAGCAGCTTAAAGTCCTACGAGCAGTACTTC
.	TRBJ1-1	.	TRBV29-1	CSVGHRQLVTEAFF	TGCAGCGTTGGCCACCGACAGTTGGTCACTGAAGCTTTCTTT
many	TRBJ2-3	TRBD2	TRBV10-3	CAISVGGGPGDTQYF	TGTGCCATCAGTGTCGGGGGAGGGCCGGGAGATACGCAGTATTTT
few	TRBJ1-2	TRBD1	TRBV2	CASSSTGRGYGYTF	TGTGCCAGCAGTTCGACAGGGCGGGGATATGGCTACACCTTC
many	TRBJ2-1	.	TRBV3-1	CASSQFRGEQFF	TGTGCCAGCAGCCAATTTAGGGGTGAGCAGTTCTTC
.	TRBJ1-1	.	TRBV20-1	CSARASRGDTEAFF	TGCAGTGCTAGAGCTTCGAGGGGGGACACTGAAGCTTTCTTT
.	TRBJ1-5	.	TRBV7-9	CASSFTDSGSPQHF	TGTGCCAGCAGCTTTACAGACTCTGGCAGCCCCCAGCATTTT
many	TRBJ2-3	TRBD2	TRBV6-4	CASRAPPRTSEGNTQYF	TGTGCCAGCAGAGCGCCTCCAAGGACTAGCGAGGGGAATACGCAGTATTTT
few	TRBJ2-3	TRBD2	TRBV5-4	CASSPGLAGADTQYF	TGTGCCAGCAGTCCGGGACTAGCGGGAGCAGATACGCAGTATTTT
.	TRBJ2-7	TRBD2	TRBV7-2	CASSLVGGTTYEQYF	TGTGCCAGCAGCTTAGTGGGGGGGACCACCTACGAGCAGTACTTC
once	TRBJ1-1	.	TRBV12-5	CASGLDKREGNFWVTEAFF	TGTGCTAGTGGTTTGGACAAGAGGGAGGGGAATTTCTGGGTCACTGAAGCTTTCTTT
.	TRBJ2-3	TRBD2	TRBV10-3	CAISEGTSGGATDTQYF	TGTGCCATCAGTGAAGGGACTAGCGGGGGGGCAACAGATACGCAGTATTTT
.	TRBJ1-1	.	TRBV6-2/TRBV6-3	CASSPERTEAFF	TGTGCCAGCAGCCCAGAACGCACTGAAGCTTTCTTT
few	TRBJ1-6	.	TRBV7-9	CASSFNPPGISYNSPLHF	TGTGCCAGCAGCTTCAACCCGCCAGGGATTTCCTATAATTCACCCCTCCACTTT
.	TRBJ2-1	.	TRBV5-1	CASSSSPGTYNEQFF	TGCGCCAGCAGTTCATCTCCCGGCACCTACAATGAGCAGTTCTTC
.	TRBJ1-5	.	TRBV23-1	CASSTRQDNQPQHF	TGCGCCAGCAGTACCCGACAGGACAATCAGCCCCAGCATTTT
few	TRBJ2-1	TRBD1	TRBV29-1	CSVVRTGPGNEQFF	TGCAGCGTTGTCCGGACAGGGCCCGGCAATGAGCAGTTCTTC
few	TRBJ2-3	.	TRBV12-3/TRBV12-4	CASSLLPGSAGTDTQYF	TGTGCCAGCAGTTTACTCCCAGGGAGTGCAGGCACAGATACGCAGTATTTT